What follows is one T cell receptor beta chain and its context. This CDR3 contains 19 residues. Trimming pared 2 bases from V and 4 bases from J, leaving 26 bases between. Germline CDR1 reads SGHAT; CDR2 reads FQNNGV. The assay was immunoSEQ multiplex PCR, and TCRdb's table has in-frame clones only and misses some. The sample comprises approximately 46,000 clones, around nine tenths of which are singletons, and roughly 0.8% rests with the top ten. This sample was taken from a study of control samples from healthy donors and cancer patients. The material sequenced was PBMCs. The rearrangement joins TRBV11-2 to TRBJ1-1; tentative D call: TRBD1 (6 bases). The clonotype originates from a man aged 25 to 45 with colorectal cancer. The CDR3 here is CASSLSNKTRFRGGTEAFF. CDR3 bases: TGTGCCAGCAGCTTAAGTAATAAAACCCGTTTCAGGGGAGGCACTGAAGCTTTCTTT.